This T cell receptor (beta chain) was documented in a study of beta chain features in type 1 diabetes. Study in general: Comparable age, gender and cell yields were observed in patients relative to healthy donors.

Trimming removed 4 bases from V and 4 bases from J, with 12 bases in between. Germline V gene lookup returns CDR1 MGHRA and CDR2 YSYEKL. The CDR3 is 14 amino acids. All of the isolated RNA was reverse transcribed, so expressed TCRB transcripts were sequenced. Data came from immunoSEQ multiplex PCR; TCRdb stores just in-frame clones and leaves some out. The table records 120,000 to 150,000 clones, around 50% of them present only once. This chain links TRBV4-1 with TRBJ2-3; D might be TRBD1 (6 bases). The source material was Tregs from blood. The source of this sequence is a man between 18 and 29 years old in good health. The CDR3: CASSLTPGADTQYF. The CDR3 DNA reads TGCGCCAGCAGCCTAACCCCAGGGGCAGATACGCAGTATTTT.